Below are 14 T cell receptor beta chains sequenced from a single sample in a study of T cell responses to AZD1222 COVID-19 vaccine (dated by TCRdb to 2020 to 2022). Libraries were prepared through the immunoSEQ multiplex PCR assay. In its TCRdb copy, this immuneACCESS table keeps in-frame sequences only and misses some clones. Where compared with another copy, unresolved V genes explain less than half of these, and the others have no known cause. Recorded for this sample are 65,000 to 85,000 clones; roughly 88% of them occurred a single time. Clones ranked in the top ten supply roughly 11% of the sample. What the time point label conveys for this sample: baseline before first vaccination. Source: peripheral blood, taken on day 0 of AZD1222 vaccination. The source is an adult in good health.

J is TRBJ1-4 and V is TRBV7-9; D not certain. The V end lost 5 bases, the J end lost 4 bases, and 2 bases lay between the germline ends. The CDR3 loop spans 11 amino acids. The germline gives CDR1 SEHNR, CDR2 FQNEAQ (reference sequence). CDR3 sequence: CASSINEKLFF. The CDR3 DNA reads TGTGCCAGCAGCATTAATGAAAAACTGTTTTTT.

The V gene is TRBV28, the J gene TRBJ2-5; 8 bases are shared with TRBD2. The V segment lost 5 bases and the J segment 5 bases; nucleotides outside the gene matches: 13. Germline V gene data show CDR1 as MDHEN and CDR2 as SYDVKM. CDR3 length equals 16 residues. CDR3: CASSPRTPRGEETQYF. DNA of the CDR3: TGTGCCAGCAGTCCGAGAACCCCGCGGGGGGAGGAGACCCAGTACTTC.

This clone has only one observation. The chain links TRBV6-1 to TRBJ1-3; D remains ambiguous. CDR1 and CDR2 (germline): MNHNS, SASEGT. The V end lost 2 bases, the J end lost 0 bases, and 11 bases lay between the germline ends. The CDR3 runs to 16 residues. The CDR3 loop is CASSEFLGNSGNTIYF. The CDR3 DNA sequence: TGTGCCAGCAGTGAATTTCTGGGAAACTCTGGAAACACCATATATTTT.

The DNA for the CDR3 is TGTGCCAGTAGTTCATCAGGACTAGCGGGATATCTGGGCACAGATACGCAGTATTTT. Protein: CASSSSGLAGYLGTDTQYF. The rearrangement joins TRBV19 to TRBJ2-3, with 12 bases matching TRBD2. This CDR3 has 19 residues. CDR1 and CDR2 from the germline V gene are LNHDA and SQIVND (reference sequence). V lost 5 bases and J lost 1; bases outside the gene matches: 13.

The chain recombines TRBV19 with TRBJ1-6; D remains ambiguous. The CDR3 is 13 amino acids. Germline CDR1 LNHDA, CDR2 SQIVND (reference sequence). The V and J ends lost 3 bases and 10 bases respectively, with 10 bases between them. The CDR3 region is CASSMLVDSPLHF. The CDR3 DNA reads as TGTGCCAGTAGTATGCTTGTCGACTCACCCCTCCACTTT.

The DNA for the CDR3 is TGTGCCAGCAGTCCTAACACCCTTCGGCCCCAGCATTTT. Protein: CASSPNTLRPQHF. The chain joins TRBV27 to TRBJ1-5; D is undetermined. V was clipped by 5 bases and J by 9 bases, with 14 bases between them. The CDR3 is 13 amino acids. Germline V gene data show CDR1 as MNHEY and CDR2 as SMNVEV (reference sequence).

The J gene is TRBJ1-2, the V gene TRBV4-1; no clear D. Germline lookup yields CDR1 MGHRA and CDR2 YSYEKL. The CDR3 spans 14 residues. V gave up 3 bases and J gave up 7 bases, with 15 bases separating them. CDR3 loop: CASSHGEVSGGYTF. CDR3 bases: TGCGCCAGCAGCCACGGGGAGGTATCGGGTGGCTACACCTTC.

The chain couples TRBV6-5 to TRBJ2-1, with 11 positions matching TRBD1. The CDR3 is made up of 15 amino acids. V trimming: 11 bases; J trimming: 3 bases; junction bases outside the gene matches: 9. Germline CDR1 is MNHEY and CDR2 is SVGAGI. The CDR3 nucleotides read TGTGCCTCCTCCAGGGACAGGGGGGACTACAATGAGCAGTTCTTC. This sequence encodes CASSRDRGDYNEQFF.

This rearrangement joins TRBV28 to TRBJ2-5; possibly TRBD2 for D (6 bases). Germline V gene lookup returns CDR1 MDHEN and CDR2 SYDVKM. The CDR3 contains 15 residues. Trimming removed 7 bases at V and 2 bases at J, with 17 bases between. CDR3 protein: CASTRPGTSQETQYF. The CDR3 nucleotides read TGTGCCAGCACTCGACCCGGGACTTCTCAAGAGACCCAGTACTTC.

This clone turned up a few times. CDR3 region: CALQGRDSYEQYF. The CDR3 bases are TGTGCCTTACAGGGGAGGGACTCCTACGAGCAGTACTTC. This chain joins TRBV11-2 and TRBJ2-7; D tentatively reads TRBD1 or TRBD2 (7 bases each). Trimming took 11 bases from V and 0 from J, leaving 14 bases between them. This CDR3 is built from 13 residues. The germline CDR1 and CDR2 sequences are SGHAT and FQNNGV. Filled out from reference TRBV11-2 and TRBJ2-7, the complete variable domain reads EAGVAQSPRYKIIEKRQSVAFWCNPISGHATLYWYQQILGQGPKLLIQFQNNGVVDDSQLPKDRFSAERLKGVDSTLKIQPAKLEDSAVYLCALQGRDSYEQYFGPGTRLTVT.

This chain joins TRBV4-2 and TRBJ2-2; TRBD2 aligns across 12 bases. V lost 4 bases, J lost 5 bases, and 5 bases stayed unmatched. This CDR3 has 16 amino acids. CDR1 is LGHNA and CDR2 is YNFKEQ in the germline V gene. In nucleotides, the CDR3 is TGTGCCAGCAGCCTCGGACTAGCGGGAAGGACCGGGGAGCTGTTTTTT. Translated, it gives CASSLGLAGRTGELFF.

This sequence joins TRBV29-1 and TRBJ2-5; 14 bases map to TRBD2. This CDR3 has 14 residues. V shed 8 bases and J 5 bases; nucleotides not matched to a gene: 7. The V gene's germline CDR1 is SQVTM and CDR2 ANQGSEA. The CDR3 DNA follows: TGCAGCACGACTAGCGGGGGGGCGTTGGAGACCCAGTACTTC. It specifies CSTTSGGALETQYF.

In its sample, this clone was seen once. The V gene is TRBV14, the J gene TRBJ2-5; D call uncertain. This CDR3 is 13 amino acids long. Per the germline V gene, CDR1 is SGHDN and CDR2 is FVKESK. The V gene lost 2 bases and the J gene lost 2 bases, with 6 bases spanning the gap. In DNA, the CDR3 is TGTGCCAGCAGCCAACGGATGCAAGAGACCCAGTACTTC. This sequence encodes CASSQRMQETQYF.

This chain links TRBV12-5 with TRBJ1-6; tentative D call: TRBD1 (6 bases). The germline V and J ends were trimmed by 1 base and 10 bases, with 8 bases remaining between them. The germline V gene encodes CDR1 LGHNT and CDR2 FRNRAP. The CDR3 sequence is 13 residues long. The CDR3 region is CASGLEGGSPLHF. In DNA, the CDR3 is TGTGCTAGTGGTTTGGAAGGGGGATCACCCCTCCACTTT. The full variable domain, completed using reference TRBV12-5 and TRBJ1-6, is DARVTQTPRHKVTEMGQEVTMRCQPILGHNTVFWYRQTMMQGLELLAYFRNRAPLDDSGMPKDRFSAEMPDATLATLKIQPSEPRDSAVYFCASGLEGGSPLHFGNGTRLTVT.